This paragraph covers one T cell receptor (beta chain) sequence. Its binding antigen is unknown. The sample holds no much larger clone one base away, and base qualities are not on file. Receptor libraries were prepared by multiplex PCR. The instrument given in TCRdb is Illumina HiSeq 4000. To build TCR beta libraries, CDR3 regions were amplified by Arm-PCR using iRepertoire HTBI primers. PCR products were gel purified before sequencing. Per the authors' processing: A total of some 60 TRBV and under 15 TRBJ segments were identified across samples and were used for gene usage analysis of CDR3 amino acid clonotypes. COPE and FqMerger were used to merge filtered high-quality paired reads into contigs. BLAST was used to align contigs to IMGT TRBV, TRBD and TRBJ reference genes, and CDR3 was defined according to IMGT. Any clonotype with a frequency above 0.1% was classified as a highly expanded clone. Shannon entropy served as the measure of repertoire diversity, while the Gini coefficient captured V-J evenness. A clonotype found in more than one individual was treated as public. The public reads were run again by TCRdb, first through fastp at Q25 and then through MiXCR, and only productive beta chains were kept. Rows with a matching CDR3 protein are joined into one entry that keeps the most common DNA and genes. TCRdb's processing, not the study's, gives the V and J calls here. Counted in this sample were 400,000 to 500,000 distinct CDR3 sequences; under 25% of them appeared once. Jointly, the top ten make up roughly an eighth of the sample.

The sample is drawn from a study of regulatory T cells in long-lasting Graves disease (dated by TCRdb to about 2021). Looking at the study overall: Persistent Graves' disease meant more than 5 years of antithyroid drug treatment with TSH receptor autoantibodies that stayed positive. This study used TCR sequencing and RNA sequencing of peripheral blood to compare persistent Graves' disease patients against newly diagnosed Graves' disease patients. The study took place in China and was registered as a clinical trial. A total of around 35 samples underwent TCR sequencing, from about 13 patients with persistent Graves' disease and roughly 20 patients with newly diagnosed Graves' disease. Antithyroid drugs had been taken for approximately 10 years on average by persistent Graves' disease patients in the clinical cohort. General findings and caveats noted by the study authors: Peripheral blood alone was examined, since thyroid tissue, which constituted the primary lesion, could not be accessed. A larger number of public clonotypes was shared among persistent patients (approximately 2,500) than among newly diagnosed patients (over 850). As a limitation, the authors acknowledged that the small sample size may reduce accuracy. Sequencing and analysis were limited to the TCR beta chain. Preferential use of TRBV28, TRBJ1-2 and TRBJ2-5 was observed in persistent disease, whereas TRBV20-1 and TRBJ2-1 were favored in newly diagnosed disease. Lower TCR Shannon entropy and fewer highly expanded clones were observed in persistent Graves' disease patients than in newly diagnosed patients, which suggested clonal expansion.

The sample's time point label, in plain terms: persistent/refractory GD, antithyroid drugs over 5 years with positive TRAb. RNA was extracted from PBMCs in TRIzol for both TCR sequencing and RNA sequencing. The diagnosis of Graves' disease was made according to American Thyroid Association guidelines. Patients were recruited from an endocrinology department in Xi'an, China. From each patient, 8 to 10 milliliters of peripheral blood was collected into an EDTA anticoagulant tube. Ficoll Paque Plus density gradient separation was used to isolate PBMCs, and no further T cell sorting was performed. An Agilent 2100 Bioanalyzer and agarose gel were used to check RNA quality, and a NanoDrop 2000 was used to measure RNA concentration. Inclusive of the bounding cysteine and phenylalanine, the CDR3 is 15 residues long. Only CDR3 DNA is held: 45 bases, read in frame from base 1. V loses 0 bases, J loses 3 bases, and the germline ends lie 12 bases apart. CDR1 and CDR2 (DFQATT, SNEGSKA) derive from the germline V gene (reference sequence).

This TCR derives from a female donor with Graves disease. In this chain, TRBV20-1 is recombined with TRBJ1-3; the D gene assignment is ambiguous. Specimen: peripheral blood mononuclear cells (PBMCs), collected when the disease was refractory, from a patient treated with antithyroid drugs. The DNA reads TGCAGTGCTAGAGATCTCGGGGAATTTGGAAACACCATATATTTT. Its protein is CSARDLGEFGNTIYF.